The 10 T cell receptor beta chains below were found in one sample sequenced in a study of blood T cell repertoires in COVID-19. TCRdb's copy holds only in-frame clones and misses some; the assay was immunoSEQ multiplex PCR. The data show about 27,000 clones, 85% to 90% seen once. Material: peripheral blood. The receptors were sampled from a man in his 70s with active COVID-19.

The chain joins TRBV6-5 to TRBJ1-1, with D maybe TRBD1 (6 bases). V was cut by 4 bases and J by 2 bases, with 11 bases left in between. Germline assignment: CDR1 MNHEY and CDR2 SVGAGI. CDR3 length equals 14 residues. DNA for the CDR3: TGTGCCAGCAGTTTGCGGACAGATAACACTGAAGCTTTCTTT. This codes for CASSLRTDNTEAFF.

This chain connects TRBV7-9 to TRBJ1-2; D is possibly TRBD1 (6 bases). The CDR3 consists of 14 residues. CDR1 is SEHNR and CDR2 is FQNEAQ in the germline V gene (reference sequence). V lost 0 bases to trimming and J lost 9 bases, with 14 bases between them. DNA for the CDR3: TGTGCCAGCAGCTTAGCTGGGCAGGGGTACAGCTACACCTTC. Protein product: CASSLAGQGYSYTF.

The chain links TRBV3-1 (or the pseudogene TRBV3-2) to TRBJ2-7, with D possibly matching TRBD1 (6 bases). Trimming removed 3 bases from V and 2 bases from J, with 14 bases in between. This CDR3 is 15 amino acids long. Germline V lookup: CDR1 LGHDT, CDR2 YNNKEL (reference sequence). The CDR3 coding sequence is TGTGCCAGCAGCCACCTTACAGGGTCGGCCTACGAGCAGTACTTC. It encodes CASSHLTGSAYEQYF.

This clone was seen a few times. The chain uses TRBV18 and TRBJ1-4; 8 positions agree with TRBD1. CDR1 and CDR2 (germline): KGHSH, LQKENI. There are 14 residues in the CDR3. Trimming removed 3 bases from V and 13 bases from J; junction bases left unmatched: 10. DNA of the CDR3: TGTGCCAGCTCACCCAACAATTACAGGGGGAGACTGTTTTTT. This encodes CASSPNNYRGRLFF.

The gene calls are TRBV7-8 and TRBJ1-1; 8 nucleotides line up with TRBD1. The CDR3 runs to 13 residues. The junction had 5 bases not matched to a gene; V was cut back by 4 bases and J by 7 bases. The germline V gene has CDR1 SGHVS and CDR2 FQNEAQ. The CDR3 DNA reads as TGTGCCAGCAGCTGGACAGGGCGTAATGAAGCTTTCTTT. Translated, it gives CASSWTGRNEAFF. The full variable domain, with the rest looked up from reference TRBV7-8 and TRBJ1-1, is GAGVSQSPRYKVAKRGQDVALRCDPISGHVSLFWYQQALGQGPEFLTYFQNEAQLDKSGLPSDRFFAERPEGSVSTLKIQRTQQEDSAVYLCASSWTGRNEAFFGQGTRLTVV.

The chain recombines TRBV3-1 (or the pseudogene TRBV3-2) with TRBJ1-3; 9 positions match TRBD1. V trimming: 5 bases; J trimming: 3 bases; junction bases outside the gene matches: 5. Germline CDR1 LGHDT, CDR2 YNNKEL (reference sequence). The CDR3 totals 15 residues. The CDR3, as DNA: TGTGCCAGCAGCTGGACAGGGGTCGGTGGAAACACCATATATTTT. The encoded protein is CASSWTGVGGNTIYF.

This chain connects TRBV2 to TRBJ2-2; tentative D call: TRBD2 (5 bases). Germline CDR1 and CDR2: SNHLY and FYNNEI. Trimming shortened V by 1 base and J by 5 bases, and 14 bases separated the two germline ends. This CDR3 is 16 amino acids long. The CDR3 region is CASSEGAGTGTGELFF. CDR3 nucleotides: TGTGCCAGCAGTGAAGGCGCGGGTACGGGAACCGGGGAGCTGTTTTTT.

V usage is TRBV7-8 and J usage is TRBJ1-2; 7 bases fit TRBD1. The CDR3 length is 13 residues. V trimming: 7 bases; J trimming: 6 bases; junction bases outside the gene matches: 8. The germline V gene has CDR1 SGHVS and CDR2 FQNEAQ. CDR3 amino acids: CASTTGTEDGYTF. Here the CDR3 DNA reads TGTGCCAGCACCACCGGGACAGAGGATGGCTACACCTTC.

The chain is built from TRBV4-1 and TRBJ1-5; D might be TRBD1 (5 bases). Trimming stripped 1 base from V and 14 bases from J, with 15 bases between. The germline V gene has CDR1 MGHRA and CDR2 YSYEKL. The CDR3 has 13 amino acids. Here the CDR3 reads CASSQVRQGPKHF. The CDR3 DNA reads as TGCGCCAGCAGCCAAGTCCGGCAGGGTCCAAAGCATTTT.

This chain uses TRBV7-8 with TRBJ1-5, with D maybe TRBD1 (6 bases). Germline V gene lookup returns CDR1 SGHVS and CDR2 FQNEAQ. V shed 1 base and J shed 5 bases, with 12 bases lying between them. The CDR3 totals 15 residues. As DNA, the CDR3 is TGTGCCAGCAGCTTAGAGGCAGGGGCGCATCAGCCCCAGCATTTT. Its translation: CASSLEAGAHQPQHF.